This T cell receptor (beta chain) was obtained from a study of CD4 T cell repertoires in COVID-19. On the study more broadly: CFSE-low cells expanded nine to eleven days with IL-2, then restimulated with other coronavirus spikes. Study-level findings and limits: Suggested intraclonal diversification: top SARS-CoV-2-reactive clonotypes appeared in two or three memory subsets.

The protocol was immunoSEQ multiplex PCR, while the TCRdb copy is restricted to in-frame clones and leaves out a portion. The sample includes under 30,000 clones, 85% to 95% of them seen just once. On this clone itself: The antigen remains undetermined.

These memory T cells were uncultured and sequenced directly after ex vivo isolation. The CDR3 extends over 13 amino acids. Germline loops: CDR1 SGHNT, CDR2 YYREEE (reference sequence). V shed 0 bases and J shed 6 bases, with 9 bases lying between them. The specimen comprised circulating follicular helper CD4+ T cells (cTfh) from blood, sampled before the COVID-19 pandemic. V gene TRBV5-4 combines with J gene TRBJ1-2; D uncertain. This TCR was recovered from a human donor who had COVID-19. CDR3 protein: CASSLDYSDGYTF. CDR3 sequence (DNA): TGTGCCAGCAGCTTGGATTACTCCGATGGCTACACCTTC.